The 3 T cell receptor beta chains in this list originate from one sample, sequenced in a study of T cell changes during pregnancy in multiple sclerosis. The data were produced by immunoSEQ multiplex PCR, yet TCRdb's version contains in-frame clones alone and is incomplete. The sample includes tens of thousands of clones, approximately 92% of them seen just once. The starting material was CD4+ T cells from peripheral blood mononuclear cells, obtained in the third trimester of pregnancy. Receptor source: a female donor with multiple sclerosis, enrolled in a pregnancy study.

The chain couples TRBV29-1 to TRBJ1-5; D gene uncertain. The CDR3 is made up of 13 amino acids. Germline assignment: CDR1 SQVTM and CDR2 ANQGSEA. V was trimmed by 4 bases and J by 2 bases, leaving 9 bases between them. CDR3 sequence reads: CSVVPGGNQPQHF. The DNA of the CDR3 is TGCAGCGTTGTTCCCGGGGGCAATCAGCCCCAGCATTTT. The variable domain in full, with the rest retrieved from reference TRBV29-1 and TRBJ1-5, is SAVISQKPSRDICQRGTSLTIQCQVDSQVTMMFWYRQQPGQSLTLIATANQGSEATYESGFVIDKFPISRPNLTFSTLTVSNMSPEDSSIYLCSVVPGGNQPQHFGDGTRLSIL.

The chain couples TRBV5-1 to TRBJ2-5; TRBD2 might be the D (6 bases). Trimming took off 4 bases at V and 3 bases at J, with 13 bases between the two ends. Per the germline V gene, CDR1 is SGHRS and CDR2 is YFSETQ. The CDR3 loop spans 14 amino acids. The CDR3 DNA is TGCGCCAGCAGCCTTTTGGGAGGAGAAGAGACCCAGTACTTC. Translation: CASSLLGGEETQYF.

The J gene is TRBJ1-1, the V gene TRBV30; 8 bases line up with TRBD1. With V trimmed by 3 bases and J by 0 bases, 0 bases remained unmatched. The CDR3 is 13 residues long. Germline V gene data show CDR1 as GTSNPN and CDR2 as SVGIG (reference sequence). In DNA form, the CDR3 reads TGTGCCTGGAGACAGGGGGTGAACACTGAAGCTTTCTTT. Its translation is CAWRQGVNTEAFF.